The clone carrying this T cell receptor (beta chain) showed up just once. What it binds is unknown. The record originates from a study of CD8 T cells in ankylosing spondylitis. Findings of the study overall: It appeared that ankylosing spondylitis blood was characterized by a TCR beta motif of about eight highly homologous variants. Disease-linked clones bore a CD8+ phenotype, appearing relatively rarely in peripheral blood. Earlier work had already found some motif variants in reactive arthritis synovial fluid and blood. Disease-linked clones reportedly showed significant enrichment in matched ankylosing spondylitis synovial fluid.

With molecular barcodes, quantitative 5'-RACE was used to make the TCR beta libraries. A single record per CDR3 protein comes from TCRdb applying MiXCR to the 5' RACE reads. The sample lists under 150,000 distinct CDR3 sequences; roughly a sixth were seen once. The CDR3 has 14 amino acids. V dropped 0 bases and J dropped 3 bases, with 6 bases sitting between them. From germline, CDR1 is LNHNV and CDR2 YYDKDF (reference sequence). J is TRBJ2-1 and V is TRBV15; D is uncertain. This clonotype was sampled from a male donor with ankylosing spondylitis. The sequenced sample consisted of blood, either unsorted or a sorted T cell fraction (not recorded which). The CDR3 loop reads CATSRESNYNEQFF. CDR3 sequence (DNA): TGTGCCACCAGCAGAGAGTCAAACTACAATGAGCAGTTCTTC.